Sequencing of this T cell receptor beta chain was carried out in a study of shared clonotypes between healthy human individuals. Study details: Donors had three CD4 naive, three CD4 memory, two CD8 naive and one CD8 memory plate apiece.

Measured with immunoSEQ multiplex PCR; TCRdb has only the in-frame clones, and not every one. Of some 2 million clones in the sample, approximately 95% are singletons; the top ten hold 0.1% to 0.15%. The CDR3 sequence is 15 residues long. V lost 1 base, J lost 1 base, and 7 bases lay in between. Per germline, CDR1 SGHAT and CDR2 FQNNGV. Whole-study results and caveats: Even with large depth, rarefaction showed that sorted-subset sequencing was incomplete. Few donors restricted represented genetic and exposure-history diversity.

A CD45RA-negative memory subset and a CD45RA+ naive subset were separated from the CD4+ cells. Notes on this clone: What it binds is not known.

The sequence derives from a man younger than 30 in good health. V is TRBV11-2 and J is TRBJ2-2; possible D gene TRBD1, 5 bases. The sequenced material came from naive CD4+ T cells sorted from blood. Subset reported: CD45RA+ positively selected. The CDR3 DNA is TGTGCCAGCAGCTTAGGACAGATGAACACCGGGGAGCTGTTTTTT. Protein sequence: CASSLGQMNTGELFF.